This entry features one TCR beta chain sequence. The source of the sample is a study of blood T cell repertoires in COVID-19. Overall study: PBMCs, B-cell-depleted T cells, or T cells provided the cDNA or gDNA that made up the material.

In the original workflow: Researchers report that nucleated cell counts were estimated from reference gene primer amplification. Sequenced by immunoSEQ multiplex PCR; TCRdb stores in-frame clones only, minus some. V, J and clone size are those of that table, while D and trimming were read from the DNA. The table has hundreds of thousands of clones, approximately 86% seen once. The study recruited people aged 18 to 89 years across about 25 US areas. Researchers sorted participants into cohorts using their self-reported clinical history. The receptor comes from a woman aged 40-49 years with acute COVID-19. Sequences were obtained from PBMCs or T cells enriched from blood (not recorded which).

The CDR3 here is CSVADRVQDSPLHF. The CDR3 nucleotides are TGCAGCGTCGCCGACAGGGTTCAGGATTCACCCCTCCACTTT. The chain carries TRBV29-1 and TRBJ1-6; 7 nucleotides match TRBD1. The junction had 10 bases not matched to a gene; V was cut back by 6 bases and J by 8 bases. The CDR3 extends over 14 amino acids. Germline V gene lookup returns CDR1 SQVTM and CDR2 ANQGSEA.